These T cell receptor beta chains were read from a single sample in a study of immune evolution from preneoplasia to lung adenocarcinoma. This table comes from immunoSEQ multiplex PCR, and its TCRdb copy is limited to in-frame clones, with some not included. The sample has 7,000 to 9,000 clones; roughly three quarters are singletons. What was sequenced was FFPE adjacent normal lung tissue. The receptors stem from a person aged 70 to 79 with lung adenocarcinoma. Each CDR3 is given with its conserved first and last residue. The order of the fields is J gene, clone size, D gene, V gene, CDR3 DNA, CDR3 protein. The D gene is left open where the match is weak. A row's size may be missing; if present it is once, few, many or a size class.

>TRBJ1-5|once|NA|TRBV10-3
TGTGCCATCAGTGACCCAACAGCTCCCGGGGATCAGCCCCAGCATTTT
CAISDPTAPGDQPQHF
>TRBJ2-6|NA|NA|TRBV7-1
TGTGCCAGCAGCCTTAGACTCACGAGGACAAGTCGGGCCAACGTCCTGACTTTC
CASSLRLTRTSRANVLTF
>TRBJ1-1|NA|NA|TRBV11-1
TGTGCCAGCAGCCAGGACCAGGGGAGGACTGAAGCTTTCTTT
CASSQDQGRTEAFF
>TRBJ2-6|NA|TRBD1|TRBV2
TGTGCCAGCAACAAACGGACAGGGGACAGCTCTGGGGCCAACGTCCTGACTTTC
CASNKRTGDSSGANVLTF
>TRBJ1-5|NA|TRBD1|TRBV7-2
TGTGCGAGCAGGGACAGGGTAGGGGGCAATCAGCCCCAGCATTTT
CASRDRVGGNQPQHF
>TRBJ2-2|once|NA|TRBV7-6
TGTGCCAGCAGCTTCTACCCCGGGGAGCTGTTTTTT
CASSFYPGELFF
>TRBJ1-5|NA|NA|TRBV7-9
TGTGCCAGCAGTTCCGGCAGCCAGCCCCAGCATTTT
CASSSGSQPQHF
>TRBJ1-1|NA|NA|TRBV5-6
TGTGCCAGCAGCTTAGCAGGGACCTCAAGGGCTTTCTTT
CASSLAGTSRAFF
>TRBJ1-2|NA|NA|TRBV2
TGTGCCAGCTACGCTGGAGGGGACTATGGCTACACCTTC
CASYAGGDYGYTF
>TRBJ1-2|NA|NA|TRBV27
TGTGCCAGCTCCATTGACAGGCTTTATGGCTACACCTTC
CASSIDRLYGYTF
>TRBJ1-2|NA|NA|TRBV2
TGTGCCAGCACCGAGTCTGGCCTCCTCTATGGCTACACCTTC
CASTESGLLYGYTF
>TRBJ2-5|few|TRBD2|TRBV28
TGTGCCAGCAGTTTATACGTTAGCGGGGACCAGTACTTC
CASSLYVSGDQYF
>TRBJ1-1|NA|TRBD1|TRBV29-1
TGCAGCGCCTTACCGGGACAGGCGAACACTGAAGCTTTCTTT
CSALPGQANTEAFF
>TRBJ2-1|once|TRBD2|TRBV7-3
TGTGCCAGCAGCCTCCTAAGAAGCGGGGGGCTCAATGAGCAGTTCTTC
CASSLLRSGGLNEQFF
>TRBJ1-2|NA|NA|TRBV11-2
TGTGCCAGCAGCCCGTCCCGGAGCAACTATGGCTACACCTTC
CASSPSRSNYGYTF
>TRBJ2-3|NA|TRBD2|TRBV5-1
TGCGCCAGCAGCTCGCGGGGGGGCACAGATACGCAGTATTTT
CASSSRGGTDTQYF
>TRBJ2-7|NA|TRBD1|TRBV10-3
TGTGCCATCAGTGAACAGGACAGGGCCCCTTCCCACGAGCAGTACTTC
CAISEQDRAPSHEQYF
>TRBJ2-2|NA|NA|TRBV4-2
TGTGCCAGCAGCCCGTTTGGGCGTAGTAGTGGCGGGGAGCTGTTTTTT
CASSPFGRSSGGELFF
>TRBJ1-5|NA|NA|TRBV6-9
TGTGCCAGCGTGCGTAGGGGGGAAAGCAATCAGCCCCAGCATTTT
CASVRRGESNQPQHF
>TRBJ2-2|NA|NA|TRBV7-8
TGTGCCAGCAGCCCCTTGAGGGTTGTGAACACCGGGGAGCTGTTTTTT
CASSPLRVVNTGELFF
>TRBJ1-5|NA|NA|TRBV10-2
TGCGCCAGCGTTCAAAGTACCCTTAGCAATCAGCCCCAGCATTTT
CASVQSTLSNQPQHF
>TRBJ2-5|NA|TRBD2|TRBV4-2
TGTGCCAGCAGCCAAGACTTCGGGCGGGGGTGGGAGACCCAGTACTTC
CASSQDFGRGWETQYF
>TRBJ1-1|NA|TRBD1|TRBV2
TGTGCCAGCAGAGACAGGGAGCGTGTGAACACTGAAGCTTTCTTT
CASRDRERVNTEAFF
>TRBJ2-1|once|NA|TRBV7-2
TGTGCCAGCAGCTTAGTAGGGGAAAGATTGAAGCAGTTCTTC
CASSLVGERLKQFF
>TRBJ2-7|NA|NA|TRBV5-6
TGTGCCAGCAGCCGCCGGATGGGGCCCAACGAGCAGTACTTC
CASSRRMGPNEQYF
>TRBJ2-7|few|TRBD1|TRBV4-1
TGCGCCAGCAGCCTAGGACAGGGGCCGACCTACGAGCAGTACTTC
CASSLGQGPTYEQYF
>TRBJ2-7|NA|TRBD1|TRBV29-1
TGCAGCCCCGACCTGTTCCCTAACAGGGGGAACTGCGAGCAGTACTTC
CSPDLFPNRGNCEQYF
>TRBJ2-3|NA|NA|TRBV28
TGTGCCAGCAGTTTATACCTAGCGAGGAGAGGGGATACGCAGTATTTT
CASSLYLARRGDTQYF
>TRBJ1-1|once|NA|TRBV2
TGTGCCAGCATTACCTCTCCGGGCATCGCTGAAGCTTTCTTT
CASITSPGIAEAFF
>TRBJ1-4|NA|NA|TRBV11-3
TGTGCCAGCAGCTCTCTAGTAGTAAGTAGCTGTAATGAAAAACTGTTTTTT
CASSSLVVSSCNEKLFF
>TRBJ2-5|NA|TRBD2|TRBV25-1
TGTGCCAGCAGTAAAACGCGGGGTTGGGGGGGAAAAGAGACCCAGTACTTC
CASSKTRGWGGKETQYF
>TRBJ1-4|NA|NA|TRBV6-1
TGTGCCAGCAGGTCCGATGTCTGGGATGAAAAACTGTTTTTT
CASRSDVWDEKLFF
>TRBJ1-2|NA|NA|TRBV5-1
TGCGCCAGCAGCATCGCAGGGTTAGCTAACTATGGCTACACCTTC
CASSIAGLANYGYTF
>TRBJ2-7|NA|NA|TRBV18
TGTGCCAGCTCAATGGATGGGGCCGAGCAGTACTTC
CASSMDGAEQYF
>TRBJ2-7|NA|TRBD1|TRBV5-4
TGTGCCAGCAGCTTGGCCCCGTTGACAGGGAGTTCGGGGGAGCAGTACTTC
CASSLAPLTGSSGEQYF
>TRBJ2-7|NA|TRBD1|TRBV7-9
TGTGCCAGCAGCTTAGAGGGGGCCGGCTACGAGCAGTACTTC
CASSLEGAGYEQYF
>TRBJ2-1|NA|NA|TRBV5-4
TGTGCCAGCAGCTCGTCAGGAAACAATGAGCAGTTCTTC
CASSSSGNNEQFF
>TRBJ2-3|NA|TRBD1|TRBV5-1
TGCGCCAGCAGCCCCGGCCGTGGACAGGGCGGTGTTACGCAGTATTTT
CASSPGRGQGGVTQYF
>TRBJ2-7|NA|NA|TRBV5-6
TGTGCCAGCAGCCCCGGGGACTACGAGCAGTACTTC
CASSPGDYEQYF
>TRBJ1-2|few|NA|TRBV19
TGTGCCAGTAGTATGGTCAGTAACTATGGCTACACCTTC
CASSMVSNYGYTF
>TRBJ2-1|NA|TRBD2|TRBV9
TGTGCCAGCAGCGCTTTAGCGGGGGACGGGAATGAGCAGTTCTTC
CASSALAGDGNEQFF
>TRBJ1-2|NA|NA|TRBV6-5
TGTGCCAGCAGTTCCCCACAACAGGGATCTTATGGCTACACCTTC
CASSSPQQGSYGYTF
>TRBJ2-5|NA|TRBD1|TRBV18
TGTGCCAGCTCACCACGACAGGGGGCCCAAGAGACCCAGTACTTC
CASSPRQGAQETQYF
>TRBJ2-2|NA|NA|TRBV14
TGTGCCAGCAGCCAGTCAGGCAGGAACACCGGGGAGCTGTTTTTT
CASSQSGRNTGELFF
>TRBJ1-2|NA|NA|TRBV30
TGTGCCTGGAGTGTTGGAACTTGGGGCTATGGCTACACCTTC
CAWSVGTWGYGYTF
>TRBJ1-1|few|NA|TRBV9
TGTGCCAGCAGCGTCGCACAGCACGACACTGAAGCTTTCTTT
CASSVAQHDTEAFF
>TRBJ1-5|NA|NA|TRBV30
TGTGCCTGGAGTCCAGGGGATCAGCCCCAGCATTTT
CAWSPGDQPQHF
>TRBJ1-3|few|NA|TRBV6-5
TGTGCCAGCACACCAACCGGCGGTCTTGGAAACACCATATATTTT
CASTPTGGLGNTIYF
>TRBJ1-1|once|NA|TRBV6-1
TGTGCCAGCAGCGGGGTGCACACTGAAGCTTTCTTT
CASSGVHTEAFF
>TRBJ2-5|NA|NA|TRBV7-9
TGTGCCAGCAGCTCAGGGTCCGGGGTGTACCAAGAGACCCAGTACTTC
CASSSGSGVYQETQYF
>TRBJ1-6|NA|NA|TRBV4-1
TGCGCCAGCAGCCAAGTCCGAGGACAGCTAAATTCACCCCTCCACTTT
CASSQVRGQLNSPLHF
>TRBJ2-7|NA|NA|TRBV6-5
TGTGCCAGCAGTTACTCGGGGTCGCCACTAAACGAGCAGTACTTC
CASSYSGSPLNEQYF
>TRBJ1-2|NA|NA|TRBV5-6
TGTGCCAGCAGCTGGATAGGACAGAGTACGGGCTACACCTTC
CASSWIGQSTGYTF
>TRBJ2-5|NA|NA|TRBV4-2
TGTGCCAGCAGCCAAGATGAGAACAGGCCAATCCAAGAGACCCAGTACTTC
CASSQDENRPIQETQYF
>TRBJ1-3|NA|NA|TRBV5-1
TGCGCCAGCAGCTTGGGTAGCGGAAGGGGCTCTGGAAACACCATATATTTT
CASSLGSGRGSGNTIYF
>TRBJ1-2|NA|NA|TRBV14
TGTGCCAGCAGCCAAGCCAGGGTCGGGGGCTACACCTTC
CASSQARVGGYTF
>TRBJ1-2|NA|TRBD1|TRBV5-1
TGCGCCAGCAGCTTGGCCAAGGTGGGGACAGGGGTCGGCTACACCTTC
CASSLAKVGTGVGYTF